The rows below give T cell receptor beta chains drawn from one sample of a study of blood T cell repertoires in COVID-19. The protocol was immunoSEQ multiplex PCR, while the TCRdb copy is restricted to in-frame clones and leaves out a portion. The data contain around 160,000 clones, around 84% of them seen just once; the ten biggest clones take up about 39%. The sequencing sample was made of peripheral blood. The source of these receptors is a human donor in a cohort sampled during active COVID-19. Both conserved end residues are part of each CDR3. Fields, in order: clone size, V gene, D gene, J gene, CDR3 protein. The D gene is left open where the match is weak. Size tells how often a clone was seen (once, few, many) or the class of an expanded clone, and some rows leave it out.

size: once
V: TRBV2
D: TRBD1
J: TRBJ1-6
CDR3: CASSPDRGLNSPLHF

size: -
V: TRBV27
D: -
J: TRBJ2-7
CDR3: CASSWALNSYEQYF

size: -
V: TRBV6-2/TRBV6-3
D: TRBD2
J: TRBJ2-5
CDR3: CASSYHTSGGGTQYF

size: -
V: TRBV14
D: -
J: TRBJ1-2
CDR3: CASSLKPGLDIGTF

size: -
V: TRBV10-3
D: TRBD1
J: TRBJ2-7
CDR3: CAINPGQGSYEQYF

size: -
V: TRBV6-5
D: TRBD1
J: TRBJ1-5
CDR3: CASSWDRGYQPQHF

size: -
V: TRBV9
D: TRBD2
J: TRBJ2-1
CDR3: CASSPRGGKKSYNEQFF

size: -
V: TRBV7-2
D: TRBD1
J: TRBJ2-7
CDR3: CASTLDRGPYEQYF

size: -
V: TRBV19
D: TRBD1
J: TRBJ1-5
CDR3: CASRGTGRSNQPQHF

size: -
V: TRBV18
D: TRBD1
J: TRBJ1-1
CDR3: CASSPRDRLDTEAFF

size: -
V: TRBV7-9
D: -
J: TRBJ1-1
CDR3: CASAVALNTEAFF

size: -
V: TRBV18
D: TRBD1
J: TRBJ1-6
CDR3: CASSPRGPSQGHSPLHF

size: -
V: TRBV9
D: TRBD1
J: TRBJ2-3
CDR3: CASSVGTGGTDTQYF

size: -
V: TRBV7-2
D: -
J: TRBJ1-3
CDR3: CASSLERFSGNTIYF

size: -
V: TRBV10-3
D: -
J: TRBJ2-2
CDR3: CAIRLTPGGELFF

size: -
V: TRBV5-5
D: -
J: TRBJ1-1
CDR3: CASSSHPTRDGAFF

size: -
V: TRBV7-2
D: TRBD1
J: TRBJ1-5
CDR3: CASSLMGRGIDQPQHF

size: -
V: TRBV5-1
D: TRBD2
J: TRBJ2-5
CDR3: CASSWGTAGGQETQYF

size: once
V: TRBV27
D: -
J: TRBJ2-4
CDR3: CASSGGGPENIQYF

size: -
V: TRBV12-3/TRBV12-4
D: -
J: TRBJ1-6
CDR3: CASSLQNSPLHF

size: -
V: TRBV19
D: -
J: TRBJ2-7
CDR3: CASSERQEQYF

size: -
V: TRBV9
D: TRBD1
J: TRBJ2-7
CDR3: CASSGTGYEQYF

size: -
V: TRBV10-2
D: -
J: TRBJ1-2
CDR3: CASSESRGRGYTF

size: -
V: TRBV7-2
D: -
J: TRBJ1-5
CDR3: CASSPQGNQPQHF

size: few
V: TRBV23-1
D: TRBD2
J: TRBJ2-1
CDR3: CASSLLAAYNEQFF

size: -
V: TRBV4-1
D: TRBD1
J: TRBJ2-7
CDR3: CASSQEWTGAREQYF

size: -
V: TRBV5-1
D: -
J: TRBJ2-1
CDR3: CASSSGRGLAGEQFF

size: -
V: TRBV5-1
D: -
J: TRBJ2-7
CDR3: CASSFPGGTYEQYF

size: -
V: TRBV5-1
D: -
J: TRBJ2-4
CDR3: CASSFNNIQYF

size: -
V: TRBV30
D: TRBD1
J: TRBJ2-4
CDR3: CAWSVLWDRGRGSKNIQYF

size: -
V: TRBV28
D: TRBD1
J: TRBJ1-2
CDR3: CASSLGQFYGYTF

size: -
V: TRBV6-2/TRBV6-3
D: TRBD1
J: TRBJ1-2
CDR3: CASSRDRTNYGYTF

size: -
V: TRBV7-2
D: -
J: TRBJ1-1
CDR3: CASREILNGITFF

size: once
V: TRBV5-1
D: TRBD1
J: TRBJ1-2
CDR3: CASSSDRELGYGYTF

size: once
V: TRBV10-2
D: TRBD2
J: TRBJ2-5
CDR3: CASSGLAGAAQGETQYF

size: -
V: TRBV18
D: -
J: TRBJ2-7
CDR3: CASSPSQPYEQYF

size: -
V: TRBV3-1/TRBV3-2
D: -
J: TRBJ2-5
CDR3: CASSQDGGRQTQYF

size: -
V: TRBV5-1
D: -
J: TRBJ2-3
CDR3: CASSLYGSTDTQYF

size: -
V: TRBV4-1
D: TRBD1
J: TRBJ2-1
CDR3: CASSQERGLQFF

size: -
V: TRBV28
D: TRBD1
J: TRBJ2-1
CDR3: CASAPNRGPYNEQFF

size: -
V: TRBV5-1
D: -
J: TRBJ1-6
CDR3: CASSLGADNSPLHF

size: once
V: TRBV5-6
D: -
J: TRBJ1-5
CDR3: CASSLGQYNQPQHF

size: -
V: TRBV29-1
D: -
J: TRBJ1-2
CDR3: CSVTTGTNYGYTF

size: -
V: TRBV7-2
D: TRBD2
J: TRBJ2-7
CDR3: CASSTQLAGGPTYEQYF

size: -
V: TRBV9
D: TRBD1
J: TRBJ2-1
CDR3: CASSDRDRGREQFF

size: few
V: TRBV5-5
D: -
J: TRBJ1-1
CDR3: CASSLFGQNTEAFF

size: -
V: TRBV28
D: TRBD1
J: TRBJ1-4
CDR3: CASSTGTGAKLFF

size: -
V: TRBV5-8
D: -
J: TRBJ2-1
CDR3: CASSLVGGKVNEQFF

size: -
V: TRBV12-5
D: TRBD1
J: TRBJ1-2
CDR3: CASGLGQGRGYTF

size: -
V: TRBV5-1
D: TRBD2
J: TRBJ2-5
CDR3: CASSLAGGVEETQYF

size: -
V: TRBV19
D: TRBD1
J: TRBJ1-4
CDR3: CASSPTGANEKLFF

size: once
V: TRBV3-1/TRBV3-2
D: -
J: TRBJ1-2
CDR3: CASSQSSPLSGYTF

size: -
V: TRBV25-1
D: -
J: TRBJ1-1
CDR3: CASSLTGMNTEAFF